This TCR beta chain was captured in a study of response to subunit inactivated influenza vaccine. V was clipped by 1 base and J by 8 bases; unmatched bases: 10. This CDR3 region has 15 residues. Germline V CDR1 and CDR2: SQVTM, ANQGSEA. TCRdb analysed the RT-PCR reads with MiXCR anew, one entry per CDR3 protein. The sample includes fewer than 700,000 distinct CDR3 sequences, approximately 12% of them seen just once. This clonotype was seen a handful of times. The sample here was PBMCs from blood, taken 40 to 50 days after vaccination. V gene TRBV29-1 combines with J gene TRBJ2-1; 8 bases map to TRBD1. The source of this sequence is a man aged 50 to 60 who received an inactivated influenza vaccine. The CDR3 loop reads CSVEARDRFTDEQFF. CDR3 DNA sequence: TGCAGCGTTGAAGCCCGGGACAGGTTTACGGATGAGCAGTTCTTC.